This T cell receptor (beta chain) came from a study of T cell responses to AZD1222 COVID-19 vaccine. Overall study findings and caveats: Donors, mostly white British, included more females; clonal diversity was possibly underestimated. Baseline testing showed seropositivity in only a handful of AZD1222 recipients.

Sequencing was performed with immunoSEQ multiplex PCR; in TCRdb, only in-frame clones are kept and a portion is missing. The sample lists under 200,000 clones; about nine tenths were seen once. A remark on this clone: Its target is unknown.

Germline assignment: CDR1 SGDLS and CDR2 YYNGEE. The CDR3 is 16 amino acids. The V segment lost 5 bases and the J segment 2 bases; nucleotides outside the gene matches: 10. Sample: peripheral blood, taken on day 0 of AZD1222 vaccination. The TCR was taken from an adult in good health. The gene calls are TRBV9 and TRBJ2-5, with 9 bases identical to TRBD1. The DNA of the CDR3 is TGTGCCAGCAGTGGAACAGGGGGCCTAAAACAAGAGACCCAGTACTTC. Encoded protein: CASSGTGGLKQETQYF.